The 12 T cell receptor beta chains below were found in one sample sequenced in a study of shared clonotypes between healthy human individuals. TCRdb's table, derived via immunoSEQ multiplex PCR, lists solely in-frame clones and lacks some. The data hold about 2.3 million clones, with 93% observed a single time. Source material: naive CD4+ T cells from PBMCs. Noted subset: CD45RA+ positively selected. The receptors stem from a man aged 18 to 29 in good health. Some clones in this sample may be carry-over from other donors' samples.

The CDR3 spells CASSPDRGTDTQYF. The CDR3 coding sequence is TGTGCCAGCAGTCCGGACAGGGGAACGGATACGCAGTATTTT. This chain joins TRBV28 and TRBJ2-3; 9 bases map to TRBD1. Germline V CDR1 and CDR2: MDHEN, SYDVKM. J gave up 6 bases and V 5 bases, and 6 bases lay outside the gene matches. The CDR3 extends over 14 amino acids.

The genes are TRBV14 and TRBJ2-7, with D perhaps TRBD2 (5 bases). CDR1 and CDR2 (germline): SGHDN, FVKESK. V lost 6 bases to trimming and J lost 0 bases, with 9 bases between them. This CDR3 region has 13 residues. The CDR3 nucleotides read TGTGCCAGCAGTCTCCGGGACTCCTACGAGCAGTACTTC. As protein: CASSLRDSYEQYF.

The rearrangement joins TRBV5-1 to TRBJ1-1; weak D call: TRBD1 (6 bases). In germline, CDR1 is SGHRS, CDR2 YFSETQ. There are 18 residues in the CDR3. Trimming stripped 4 bases from V and 4 bases from J, with 26 bases between. In nucleotides, the CDR3 is TGCGCCAGCAGCCCTGGGATTCTTGGAGGGGGTTGGGGCACTGAAGCTTTCTTT. Its protein product is CASSPGILGGGWGTEAFF.

The chain combines TRBV11-2 with TRBJ2-3; 9 positions agree with TRBD2. CDR3 length equals 15 residues. From germline, CDR1 is SGHAT and CDR2 FQNNGV. After removal of 5 bases from V and 0 bases from J, the junction contained 3 bases not matched to a gene. CDR3 loop: CASSTSGGSTDTQYF. DNA for the CDR3: TGTGCCAGCAGCACGAGCGGGGGGAGCACAGATACGCAGTATTTT.

This rearrangement joins TRBV11-2 to TRBJ2-7, with 10 bases fitting TRBD2. This CDR3 is built from 19 residues. Germline V gives CDR1 SGHAT, CDR2 FQNNGV. V lost 4 bases and J lost 3; bases outside the gene matches: 18. CDR3 sequence reads: CASSSLRINRLAGNYEQYF. The CDR3 region has the DNA TGTGCCAGCAGCTCCCTAAGAATAAACCGACTAGCGGGCAACTACGAGCAGTACTTC.

The chain uses TRBV19 and TRBJ1-3, with a weak D call TRBD1 (5 bases). Per the germline V gene, CDR1 is LNHDA and CDR2 is SQIVND (reference sequence). This CDR3 contains 16 residues. V lost 5 bases to trimming and J lost 0 bases, with 14 bases between them. The CDR3 protein is CASSDRDVRSGNTIYF. The CDR3 nucleotides read TGTGCCAGTAGTGACCGGGACGTCCGCTCTGGAAACACCATATATTTT.

The V gene is TRBV5-1, the J gene TRBJ1-1; 7 nucleotides match TRBD1. The trim removed 4 bases at V and 7 bases at J, leaving 7 bases unmatched. This CDR3 comprises 13 residues. The germline CDR1 and CDR2 sequences are SGHRS and YFSETQ. DNA of the CDR3: TGCGCCAGCAGCCTCGGGACAGCGGTTGAAGCTTTCTTT. Protein product: CASSLGTAVEAFF.

In its sample, this clone was seen once. This rearrangement joins TRBV28 to TRBJ1-1; no definite D call. CDR3 length equals 12 residues. V was shortened by 6 bases and J by 5 bases, with 10 bases between the two germline ends. In germline, CDR1 is MDHEN, CDR2 SYDVKM. The CDR3 DNA is TGTGCCAGCAGGACCCCTGGAACTGAAGCTTTCTTT. This translates into CASRTPGTEAFF. Together with reference TRBV28 and TRBJ1-1, the CDR3 gives the full variable domain: DVKVTQSSRYLVKRTGEKVFLECVQDMDHENMFWYRQDPGLGLRLIYFSYDVKMKEKGDIPEGYSVSREKKERFSLILESASTNQTSMYLCASRTPGTEAFFGQGTRLTVV.

The V gene is TRBV20-1, the J gene TRBJ1-2; no definite D call. The germline V gene has CDR1 DFQATT and CDR2 SNEGSKA (reference sequence). With 0 bases removed from V and 8 bases from J, the gap between germline ends came to 4 bases. This CDR3 is 10 amino acids long. CDR3: CSARDPGYTF. As DNA, the CDR3 is TGCAGTGCTAGAGATCCGGGCTACACCTTC.

The CDR3 nucleotides are TGTGCCAGCAGCATCAAATGGGGCGGGAGGGCCGAGACAGATACGCAGTATTTT. As protein: CASSIKWGGRAETDTQYF. The chain combines TRBV7-9 with TRBJ2-3, with TRBD2 matching 9 bases. The CDR3 spans 18 residues. From germline, CDR1 is SEHNR and CDR2 FQNEAQ (reference sequence). Unmatched junction bases numbered 15, after V lost 5 bases and J lost 3 bases.

The chain has TRBV15 and TRBJ1-4; 7 positions agree with TRBD1. V lost 4 bases and J lost 6; bases outside the gene matches: 5. This CDR3 is built from 14 residues. The germline gives CDR1 LNHNV, CDR2 YYDKDF (reference sequence). CDR3 nucleotide sequence: TGTGCCACCAGCACAGGGGGAAGAGATGAAAAACTGTTTTTT. The encoded protein is CATSTGGRDEKLFF.

This rearrangement joins TRBV5-1 to TRBJ1-1, with 7 bases aligning to TRBD1. CDR1 is SGHRS and CDR2 is YFSETQ in the germline V gene. This CDR3 is built from 14 residues. J was trimmed by 6 bases and V by 5 bases; bases with no gene match: 10. CDR3 DNA sequence: TGCGCCAGCAGGGGGGATCCTCAGGGGGCTGAAGCTTTCTTT. Protein product: CASRGDPQGAEAFF.